The 10 T cell receptor beta chains listed next were all sequenced from one sample in a study of T-cell reconstitution after alpha-beta-depleted transplantation in children. The library targeted TCRbeta and was prepared with unique molecular identifiers. TCRdb used MiXCR to reprocess the PCR reads, holding one entry per CDR3 protein. Of nearly 250,000 distinct CDR3 sequences listed, approximately 8.9% are singletons. The starting material was PBMCs, mostly from graft donor cells, obtained 180 days after TCRalphabeta/CD19-depleted stem cell transplant. The source is a male patient between 5 and 17 years old who had a stem cell transplant for acute lymphoblastic leukemia, so the T cells may come from the graft donor.

This chain connects TRBV20-1 to TRBJ2-7; no definite D call. The CDR3 is 14 residues long. Germline loops: CDR1 DFQATT, CDR2 SNEGSKA (reference sequence). Trimming shortened V by 0 bases and J by 4 bases, and 13 bases separated the two germline ends. The DNA of the CDR3 is TGCAGTGCTAGAGATCATCAGGCTCCGTACGAGCAGTACTTC. This sequence encodes CSARDHQAPYEQYF.

This clonotype was observed at least ten times. V and J are TRBV28 and TRBJ2-1; perhaps TRBD2 as D (6 bases). The germline gives CDR1 MDHEN, CDR2 SYDVKM. This CDR3 contains 15 residues. V dropped 2 bases and J dropped 7 bases, with 15 bases sitting between them. In DNA form, the CDR3 reads TGTGCCAGCAGTTTAAGGGGACTGGTTAGAAATGAGCAGTTCTTC. This sequence encodes CASSLRGLVRNEQFF.

This clonotype was seen ten or more times. This chain links TRBV11-2 with TRBJ2-5; the D is unclear. The germline gives CDR1 SGHAT, CDR2 FQNNGV. This CDR3 has 11 residues. Deletions cut 5 bases from V and 8 bases from J, with 9 bases between. CDR3 in amino acids: CASSPSATQYF. CDR3 nucleotide sequence: TGTGCCAGCAGCCCCTCGGCCACCCAGTACTTC.

There are many counts of this clonotype. The chain is built from TRBV12-3 or TRBV12-4 and TRBJ2-7, with unresolved D. The CDR3 contains 14 residues. The germline V and J ends were trimmed by 2 bases and 3 bases, with 11 bases remaining between them. The CDR3 bases are TGTGCCAGCAGTTTACGCCAGTTAAGCTACGAGCAGTACTTC. It is translated as CASSLRQLSYEQYF.

The table lists this clonotype with many counts. The V gene is TRBV28, the J gene TRBJ2-3, with 7 positions matching TRBD2. Germline CDR1 is MDHEN and CDR2 is SYDVKM. There are 15 residues in the CDR3. V was clipped by 5 bases and J by 2 bases; unmatched bases: 7. CDR3 loop: CASSPGTTFTDTQYF. CDR3 in DNA: TGTGCCAGCAGTCCCGGGACTACTTTCACAGATACGCAGTATTTT.

This clonotype was detected ten times or more. The V call is TRBV25-1, the J call TRBJ1-2, with D possibly being TRBD1 (5 bases). This CDR3 comprises 16 residues. The germline gives CDR1 MGHDK, CDR2 SYGVNS. V was clipped by 1 base and J by 8 bases, with 20 bases between them. The CDR3 DNA reads as TGTGCCAGCAGTGAATCACCTACTACCGGGGGTGGAGGCTACACCTTC. It encodes CASSESPTTGGGGYTF.

This clonotype was detected many times. The rearrangement uses TRBV30 and TRBJ2-5; tentatively, D is TRBD2 (7 bases). The ends were cut back, 1 base at V and 6 bases at J, with 18 bases in the middle. The CDR3 is 15 residues long. In germline, CDR1 is GTSNPN, CDR2 SVGIG (reference sequence). The DNA for the CDR3 is TGTGCCTGGAGTGAGCCGGGGGGCCTACGACAGACCCAGTACTTC. Amino acids: CAWSEPGGLRQTQYF.

This clonotype was recorded at least ten times. This rearrangement joins TRBV5-1 to TRBJ2-5; D gene ambiguous. The length of the CDR3 is 15 residues. Trimming took off 1 base at V and 3 bases at J, with 13 bases between the two ends. The V gene's germline CDR1 is SGHRS and CDR2 YFSETQ. CDR3 nucleotide sequence: TGCGCCAGCAGCTTGTATCCCCGGTCGGAAGAGACCCAGTACTTC. The encoded protein is CASSLYPRSEETQYF.

The table lists this clonotype with many counts. The rearrangement joins TRBV20-1 to TRBJ2-7; D might be TRBD2 (6 bases). Trimming removed 0 bases from V and 4 bases from J, with 16 bases in between. Germline V lookup: CDR1 DFQATT, CDR2 SNEGSKA (reference sequence). The CDR3 is made up of 15 amino acids. DNA of the CDR3: TGCAGTGCTAGAGATTGGGCTAGCGAGGAATACGAGCAGTACTTC. Protein sequence: CSARDWASEEYEQYF.

This clonotype appeared many times. The rearrangement links TRBV5-1 to TRBJ1-6, with TRBD1 as a possible D gene (5 bases). This CDR3 has 16 amino acids. Germline V gene lookup returns CDR1 SGHRS and CDR2 YFSETQ. V lost 1 base, J lost 9 bases, and 17 bases lay in between. In DNA form, the CDR3 reads TGCGCCAGCAGCTTGTCTCGCGGGACTGCGACTTCACCCCTCCACTTT. Translating it yields CASSLSRGTATSPLHF.